This TCR beta chain originates from a study of PD-L1 blockade in urothelial cancer (dated by TCRdb to the late 2010s). For the wider study: Therapy was started around 2014 for all patients, and atezolizumab 1,200 mg was administered intravenously every 3 weeks. About 85% of the 29 patients were identified as males with urothelial cancer of bladder origin, and a prior smoking history was reported by 18 of 29 patients. An ECOG performance status of 0 or 1 was recorded for the patients, and 0 to 3 prior chemotherapy regimens had been received by the patients. Blood samples were analyzed at 3 weeks after treatment start (second dose) and at 6 weeks after treatment start. Blood samples gave a median of about 130,000 T cells and 80,000 to 95,000 unique TCRs, with a median clonality of approximately 0.08. The study was an exploratory multi-omic analysis of somatic, immune and clinical correlates of response to PD-L1 blockade with atezolizumab in urothelial cancer. TCR sequencing covered pretreatment tumor samples and matched, serially collected peripheral blood taken before and after atezolizumab treatment. Durable clinical benefit was defined as a progression-free survival longer than 6 months, and TCR features were additionally tested against progression-free survival and overall survival. In the same patients, pretreatment tumors underwent whole exome sequencing and RNA sequencing in addition to TCR sequencing. Some ten patients reached durable clinical benefit, while some 21 patients did not. Twenty-nine patients had pretreatment blood TCR-seq, about 24 had at least one posttreatment blood collection, and about 24 had tumor TCR-seq. The research as a whole found: Greater expansion of tumor-associated TCR clones in peripheral blood 3 weeks after the start of treatment was observed in patients with durable benefit (n of about 20, p = 0.022). Improved progression-free and overall survival was found to be associated with pretreatment peripheral blood TCR clonality below the median. Small sample size (n of about 30) and many exploratory analyses mean the results are intended to be hypothesis-generating.

Each PCR received spiked-in synthetic TCR analog templates so that absolute template abundance could be estimated from read counts. The immunoSEQ assay was used to amplify TCRbeta CDR3 regions from genomic DNA with bias-controlled V and J gene primers. Rearranged TCRbeta segments were sequenced at approximately 20X coverage. Per the source publication's procedure: Clustering was used to correct sequencing errors, and CDR3s were annotated against IMGT to assign V, D and J genes. Downstream analyses used only productive TCRbeta rearrangements, leaving out any out-of-frame or stop-codon sequences. Clonality was calculated as one minus the Shannon entropy normalized by the log of the number of unique productive sequences. Clones differing between time points or between blood and tumor were identified using Fisher's exact test with Benjamini-Hochberg correction, with an adjusted p below 0.01 applied as the threshold. Here the immuneACCESS table is served through TCRdb, limited to in-frame sequences with V and J called. Missing clones are a known gap in these copies; in checked studies unresolved V genes cover under half, and the rest lacks a known reason. V, J and clone size were drawn from that table, and D and trimming were deduced from the DNA. This sample gives 38,000 or so clones in total; more than 70% of them show up just once. Of the sample, less than 20% falls within the top ten clones.

To note about this clone: Which antigen it targets is not known. Base quality data are lacking; no much larger clone is found one base away.

The germline V and J ends show losses of 5 bases and 5 bases respectively, and no gene match explains 6 bases of the junction. Measured from the cysteine to the phenylalanine, the CDR3 is 14 residues long. Kept here is only the CDR3 DNA, which spans 42 bases and is read in frame from base 1. CDR1 and CDR2 were assigned from the germline V gene (reference sequence) as SEHNR and FQNEAQ. The cohort included 29 patients with locally advanced or metastatic urothelial carcinoma who were treated at Memorial Sloan Kettering on a trial protocol. Peripheral blood mononuclear cells were collected pretreatment and during treatment, at between 1 and 8 total time points per patient. The Qiagen DNeasy Blood extraction kit was used to purify genomic DNA from total PBMCs and from tumor samples. PBMCs were collected pretreatment and during treatment and were isolated and stored as previously described.

The receptor was derived from a man aged 55 to 70 with urothelial cancer. This specimen was PBMCs, taken around atezolizumab (anti-PD-L1) treatment. Recombination linked TRBV7-9 to TRBJ2-5; 9 of the junction bases match TRBD1. The nucleotide sequence is TGTGCCAGCAGCAATGGGACAGGGCGGGAGACCCAGTACTTC. Its product reads: CASSNGTGRETQYF. Reference TRBV7-9 and TRBJ2-5 proteins supply the regions before and after the CDR3; the full variable domain is: DTGVSQNPRHKITKRGQNVTFRCDPISEHNRLYWYRQTLGQGPEFLTYFQNEAQLEKSRLLSDRFSAERPKGSFSTLEIQRTEQGDSAMYLCASSNGTGRETQYFGPGTRLLVL.